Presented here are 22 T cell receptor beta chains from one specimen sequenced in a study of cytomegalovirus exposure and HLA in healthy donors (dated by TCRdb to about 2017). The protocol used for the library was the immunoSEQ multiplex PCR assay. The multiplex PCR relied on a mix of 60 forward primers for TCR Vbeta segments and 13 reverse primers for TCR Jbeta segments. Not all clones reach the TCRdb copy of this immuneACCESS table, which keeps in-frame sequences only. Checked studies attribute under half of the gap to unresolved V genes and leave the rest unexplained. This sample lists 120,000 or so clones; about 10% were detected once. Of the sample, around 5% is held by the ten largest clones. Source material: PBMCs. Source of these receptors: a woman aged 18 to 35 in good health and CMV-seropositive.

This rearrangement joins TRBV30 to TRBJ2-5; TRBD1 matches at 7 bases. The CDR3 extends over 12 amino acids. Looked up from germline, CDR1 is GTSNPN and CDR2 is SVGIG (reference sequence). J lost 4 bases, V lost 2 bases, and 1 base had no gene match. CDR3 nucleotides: TGTGCCTGGAGTCCAGGGGGAGAGACCCAGTACTTC. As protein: CAWSPGGETQYF.

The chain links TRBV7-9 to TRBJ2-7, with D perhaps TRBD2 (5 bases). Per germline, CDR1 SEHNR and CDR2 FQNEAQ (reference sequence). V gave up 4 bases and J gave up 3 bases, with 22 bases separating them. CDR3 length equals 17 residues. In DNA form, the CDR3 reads TGTGCCAGCAGCTCGGCCTTGTTTAGTGGAGGTGACTACGAGCAGTACTTC. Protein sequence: CASSSALFSGGDYEQYF.

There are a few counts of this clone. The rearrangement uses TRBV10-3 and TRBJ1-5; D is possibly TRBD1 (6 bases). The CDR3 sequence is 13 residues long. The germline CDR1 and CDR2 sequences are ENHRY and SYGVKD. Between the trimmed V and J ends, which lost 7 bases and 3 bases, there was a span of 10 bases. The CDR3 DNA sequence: TGTGCCATCAACACAGGGCCCAATCAGCCCCAGCATTTT. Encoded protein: CAINTGPNQPQHF.

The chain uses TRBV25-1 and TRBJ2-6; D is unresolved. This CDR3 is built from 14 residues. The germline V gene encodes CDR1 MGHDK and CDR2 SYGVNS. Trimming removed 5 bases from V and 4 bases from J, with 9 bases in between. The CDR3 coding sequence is TGTGCCAGCAGTAGAGGATCGGGGGCCAACGTCCTGACTTTC. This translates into CASSRGSGANVLTF. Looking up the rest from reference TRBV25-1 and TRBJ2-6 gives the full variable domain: EADIYQTPRYLVIGTGKKITLECSQTMGHDKMYWYQQDPGMELHLIHYSYGVNSTEKGDLSSESTVSRIRTEHFPLTLESARPSHTSQYLCASSRGSGANVLTFGAGSRLTVL.

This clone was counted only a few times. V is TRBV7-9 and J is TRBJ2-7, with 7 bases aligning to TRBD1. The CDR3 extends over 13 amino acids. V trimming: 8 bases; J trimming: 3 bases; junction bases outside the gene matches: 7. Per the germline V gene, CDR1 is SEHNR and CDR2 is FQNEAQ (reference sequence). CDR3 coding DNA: TGTGCCAGCTCCGGACAGGAGATCTACGAGCAGTACTTC. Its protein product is CASSGQEIYEQYF.

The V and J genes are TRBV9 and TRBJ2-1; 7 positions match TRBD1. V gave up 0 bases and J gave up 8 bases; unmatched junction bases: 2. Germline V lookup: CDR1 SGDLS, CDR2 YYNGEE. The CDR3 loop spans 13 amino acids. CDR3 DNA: TGTGCCAGCAGCGTAGCCCAGGGGGATGAGCAGTTCTTC. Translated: CASSVAQGDEQFF. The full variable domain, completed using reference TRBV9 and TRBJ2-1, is DSGVTQTPKHLITATGQRVTLRCSPRSGDLSVYWYQQSLDQGLQFLIQYYNGEERAKGNILERFSAQQFPDLHSELNLSSLELGDSALYFCASSVAQGDEQFFGPGTRLTVL.

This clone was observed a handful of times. This CDR3 reads CASSLAHGLQTQYF. Written as DNA, the CDR3 is TGTGCCAGCAGCTTGGCCCACGGACTACAGACCCAGTACTTC. The J gene is TRBJ2-5, the V gene TRBV5-6, with a tentative D call TRBD2 (6 bases). The CDR3 covers 14 residues. The germline V and J ends were trimmed by 0 bases and 6 bases, with 12 bases remaining between them. CDR1 SGHDT and CDR2 YYEEEE come from the germline V gene.

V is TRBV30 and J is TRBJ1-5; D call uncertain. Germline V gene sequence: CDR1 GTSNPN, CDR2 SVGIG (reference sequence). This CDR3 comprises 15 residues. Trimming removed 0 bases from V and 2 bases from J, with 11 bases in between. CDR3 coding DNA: TGTGCCTGGAGTGTTTCAGGTACAGGCAATCAGCCCCAGCATTTT. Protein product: CAWSVSGTGNQPQHF.

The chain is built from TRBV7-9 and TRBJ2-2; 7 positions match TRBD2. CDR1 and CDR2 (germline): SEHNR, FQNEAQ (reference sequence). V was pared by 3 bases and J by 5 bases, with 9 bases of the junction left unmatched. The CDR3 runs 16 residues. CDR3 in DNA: TGTGCCAGCAGCTTCAGCGTGGGAGGGAGGACCGGGGAGCTGTTTTTT. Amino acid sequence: CASSFSVGGRTGELFF. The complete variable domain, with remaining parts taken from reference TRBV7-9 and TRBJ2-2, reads DTGVSQNPRHKITKRGQNVTFRCDPISEHNRLYWYRQTLGQGPEFLTYFQNEAQLEKSRLLSDRFSAERPKGSFSTLEIQRTEQGDSAMYLCASSFSVGGRTGELFFGEGSRLTVL.

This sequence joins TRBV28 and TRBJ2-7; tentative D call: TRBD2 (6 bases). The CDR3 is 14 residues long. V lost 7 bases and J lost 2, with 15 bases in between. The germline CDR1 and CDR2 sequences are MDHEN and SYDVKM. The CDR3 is CASTTGAPTYEQYF. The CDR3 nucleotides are TGTGCCAGCACCACGGGAGCCCCCACCTACGAGCAGTACTTC.

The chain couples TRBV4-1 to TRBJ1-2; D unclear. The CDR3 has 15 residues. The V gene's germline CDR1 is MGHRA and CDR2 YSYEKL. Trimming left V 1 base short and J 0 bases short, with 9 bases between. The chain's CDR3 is CASSQVTLTNYGYTF. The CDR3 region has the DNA TGCGCCAGCAGCCAAGTTACTTTAACTAACTATGGCTACACCTTC.

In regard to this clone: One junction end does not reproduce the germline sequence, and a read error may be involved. CDR3 protein: CASSLGQGNLGNEQFF. The CDR3 DNA reads TGTGCCAGCAGCTTGGGACAGGGCAACCTTGGAAATGAGCAGTTCTTC. The rearrangement joins TRBV5-1 to TRBJ2-1, with 9 nucleotides matching TRBD1. This CDR3 region has 16 residues. The germline V gene has CDR1 SGHRS and CDR2 YFSETQ.

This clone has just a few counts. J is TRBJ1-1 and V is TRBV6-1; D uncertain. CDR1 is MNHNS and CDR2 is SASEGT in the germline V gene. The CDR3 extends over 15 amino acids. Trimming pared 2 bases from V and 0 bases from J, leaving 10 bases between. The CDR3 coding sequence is TGTGCCAGCAGTGAAAGCGACCAAATGAACACTGAAGCTTTCTTT. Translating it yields CASSESDQMNTEAFF.

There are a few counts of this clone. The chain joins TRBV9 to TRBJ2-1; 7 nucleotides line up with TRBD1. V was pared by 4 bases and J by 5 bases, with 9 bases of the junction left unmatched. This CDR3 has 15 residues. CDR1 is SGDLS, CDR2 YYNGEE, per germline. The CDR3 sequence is CASSTDRGRNNEQFF. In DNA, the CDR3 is TGTGCCAGCAGCACCGATAGGGGGCGCAACAATGAGCAGTTCTTC. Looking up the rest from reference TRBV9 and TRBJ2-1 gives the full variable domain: DSGVTQTPKHLITATGQRVTLRCSPRSGDLSVYWYQQSLDQGLQFLIQYYNGEERAKGNILERFSAQQFPDLHSELNLSSLELGDSALYFCASSTDRGRNNEQFFGPGTRLTVL.

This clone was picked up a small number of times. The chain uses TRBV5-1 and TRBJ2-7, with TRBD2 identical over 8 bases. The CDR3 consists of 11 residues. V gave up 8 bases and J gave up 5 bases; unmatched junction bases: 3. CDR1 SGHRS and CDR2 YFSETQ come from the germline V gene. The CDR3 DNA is TGCGCCAGTCGGGGGGGGGACGAGCAGTACTTC. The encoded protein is CASRGGDEQYF.

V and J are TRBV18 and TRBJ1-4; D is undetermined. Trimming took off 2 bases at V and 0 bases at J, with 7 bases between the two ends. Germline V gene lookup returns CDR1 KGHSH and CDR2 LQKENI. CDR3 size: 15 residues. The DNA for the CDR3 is TGTGCCAGCTCACCAGGGAGATCAACTAATGAAAAACTGTTTTTT. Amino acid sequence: CASSPGRSTNEKLFF.

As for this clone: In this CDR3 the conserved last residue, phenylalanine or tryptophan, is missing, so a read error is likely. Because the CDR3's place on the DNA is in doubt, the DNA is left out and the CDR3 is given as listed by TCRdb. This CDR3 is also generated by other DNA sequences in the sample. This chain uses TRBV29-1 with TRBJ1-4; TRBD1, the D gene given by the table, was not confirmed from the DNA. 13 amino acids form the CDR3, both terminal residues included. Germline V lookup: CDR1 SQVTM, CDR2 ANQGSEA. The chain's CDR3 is CSAETGSREKMFL.

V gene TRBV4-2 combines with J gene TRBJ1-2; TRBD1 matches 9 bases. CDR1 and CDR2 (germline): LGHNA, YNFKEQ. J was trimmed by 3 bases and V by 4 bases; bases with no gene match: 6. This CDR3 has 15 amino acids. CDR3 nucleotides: TGTGCCAGCAGCCCACAGGGGGCCTCCGACTATGGCTACACCTTC. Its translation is CASSPQGASDYGYTF.

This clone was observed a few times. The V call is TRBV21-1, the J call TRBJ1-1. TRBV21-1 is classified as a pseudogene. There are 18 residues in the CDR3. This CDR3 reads CASSPHLIGGLMNTEAFF. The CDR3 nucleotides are TGTGCCAGCAGCCCCCATTTGATCGGGGGACTGATGAACACTGAAGCTTTCTTT.

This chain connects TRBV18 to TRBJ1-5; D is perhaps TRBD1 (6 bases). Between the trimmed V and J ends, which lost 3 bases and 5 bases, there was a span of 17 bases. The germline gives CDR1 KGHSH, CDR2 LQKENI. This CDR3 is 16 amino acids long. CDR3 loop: CASSPIQAGADQPQHF. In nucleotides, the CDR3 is TGTGCCAGCTCACCTATACAGGCGGGGGCGGATCAGCCCCAGCATTTT.

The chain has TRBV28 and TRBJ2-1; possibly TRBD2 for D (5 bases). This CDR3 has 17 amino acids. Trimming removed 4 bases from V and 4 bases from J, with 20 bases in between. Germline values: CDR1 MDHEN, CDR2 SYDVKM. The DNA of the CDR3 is TGTGCCAGCAGTTCCGTCAAGGTGGGAGCGGCTTACAATGAGCAGTTCTTC. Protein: CASSSVKVGAAYNEQFF.

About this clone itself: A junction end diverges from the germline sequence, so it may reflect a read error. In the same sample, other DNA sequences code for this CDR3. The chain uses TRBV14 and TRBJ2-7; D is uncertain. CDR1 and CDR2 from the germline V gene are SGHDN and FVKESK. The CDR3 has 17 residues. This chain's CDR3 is CASSQDKSYLSSYEQYF. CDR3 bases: TGTGCCAGCAGCCAAGACAAGTCATACTTAAGCTCCTATGAGCAGTACTTC. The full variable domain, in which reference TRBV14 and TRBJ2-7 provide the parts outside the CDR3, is EAGVTQFPSHSVIEKGQTVTLRCDPISGHDNLYWYRRVMGKEIKFLLHFVKESKQDESGMPNNRFLAERTGGTYSTLKVQPAELEDSGVYFCASSQDKSYLSSYEQYFGPGTRLTVT.